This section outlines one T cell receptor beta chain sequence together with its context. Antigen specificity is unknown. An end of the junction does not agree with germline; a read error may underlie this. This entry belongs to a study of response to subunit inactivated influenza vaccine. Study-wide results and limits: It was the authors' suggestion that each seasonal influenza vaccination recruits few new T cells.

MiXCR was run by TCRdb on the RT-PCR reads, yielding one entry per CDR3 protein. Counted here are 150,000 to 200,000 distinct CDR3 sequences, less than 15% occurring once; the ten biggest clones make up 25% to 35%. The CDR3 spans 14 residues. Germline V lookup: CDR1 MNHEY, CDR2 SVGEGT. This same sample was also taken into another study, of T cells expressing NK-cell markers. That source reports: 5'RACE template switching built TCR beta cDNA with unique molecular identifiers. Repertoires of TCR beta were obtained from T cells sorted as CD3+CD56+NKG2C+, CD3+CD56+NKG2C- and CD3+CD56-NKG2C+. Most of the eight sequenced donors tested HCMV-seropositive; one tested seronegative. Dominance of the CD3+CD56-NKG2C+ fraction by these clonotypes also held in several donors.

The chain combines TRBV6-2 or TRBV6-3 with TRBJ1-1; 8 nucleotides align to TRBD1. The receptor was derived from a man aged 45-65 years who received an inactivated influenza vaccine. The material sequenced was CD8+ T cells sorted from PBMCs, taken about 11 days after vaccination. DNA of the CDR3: TGTGCCAGCAGTTATTGGGACAGGAACAGTGAAGCTTTCTTT. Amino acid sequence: CASSYWDRNSEAFF.